Listed below are T cell receptor beta chains from one sample, sequenced in a study of shared clonotypes between healthy human individuals. Clones were sequenced by immunoSEQ multiplex PCR, and TCRdb holds only the in-frame ones, with some missing. The sample shows hundreds of thousands of clones, about 96% of them seen only once. Sequencing was carried out using naive CD4+ T cells sorted from blood. The receptors derive from a woman aged 30 to 39 in good health. CDR3s include the opening cysteine and the closing phenylalanine or tryptophan. Fields, in order: clone size, J gene, D gene, V gene, CDR3 protein. The D gene is left open where the match is weak. Size tells how often a clone was seen (once, few, many) or the class of an expanded clone, and some rows leave it out.

>.|TRBJ2-5|.|TRBV19
CASSIAGEGGETQYF
>.|TRBJ2-2|TRBD2|TRBV28
CASTELLAGARAGELFF
>.|TRBJ2-3|TRBD2|TRBV5-4
CASGGSSGSNADTQYF
>once|TRBJ2-3|TRBD2|TRBV7-3
CASSSSGRADTQYF
>.|TRBJ2-2|.|TRBV11-2
CASSPGSVTGELFF
>.|TRBJ2-3|TRBD2|TRBV13
CASRRLSGSRKDTQYF
>.|TRBJ2-1|.|TRBV27
CASSLSRGTYNEQFF
>.|TRBJ1-2|TRBD1|TRBV28
CASGSGDRFYGYTF
>.|TRBJ2-5|TRBD2|TRBV5-1
CASSLGAGEETQYF
>.|TRBJ1-5|TRBD1|TRBV7-2
CASSPRGQAFNQPQHF
>.|.|TRBD2|TRBV19
CASSEAGGLYEQYF
>.|TRBJ1-1|.|TRBV11-2
CASSLGPPRSTEAFF
>.|TRBJ2-1|.|TRBV6-5
CASSRDLNIYNEQFF
>.|TRBJ2-7|.|TRBV28
CASNGDPNYEQYF
>.|TRBJ2-3|TRBD2|TRBV19
CASSARPVLAGGTDTQYF
>once|TRBJ1-2|.|TRBV11-2
CASSLAGEVGYTF
>.|TRBJ2-2|.|TRBV11-2
CASSLAVASGTGELFF
>.|TRBJ2-7|TRBD2|TRBV13
CASSSTWGGEQYF